This T cell receptor (beta chain) was recovered during a study of graft-versus-host responses after intestinal transplantation. Turning to the study itself: Once they had received anti-thymocyte globulin induction, all recipients took tacrolimus and steroids for approximately 3 years.

Study conclusions and caveats: The study associated peak circulating GvH clone levels with early post-transplant HvG declines.

With respect to this clone: What it binds is not known.

Looked up from germline, CDR1 is SGHRS and CDR2 is YFSETQ. The CDR3 is made up of 16 amino acids. The ends were cut back, 0 bases at V and 0 bases at J, with 10 bases in the middle. TCRdb's table, derived via immunoSEQ multiplex PCR, lists solely in-frame clones and lacks some. The table includes about 100,000 clones, roughly nine tenths detected once. Sequenced material: unstimulated CD4+ T cells sorted from spleen or lymph node cells, taken before transplant. This TCR was recovered from a human donor who was the organ donor for an intestinal transplant. The J gene is TRBJ2-1, the V gene TRBV5-1; D might be TRBD2 (6 bases). The CDR3 DNA follows: TGCGCCAGCAGCTTGGTGGGCGGGGTCTCCTACAATGAGCAGTTCTTC. This gives the protein CASSLVGGVSYNEQFF. Using reference TRBV5-1 and TRBJ2-1 for the parts outside the CDR3, the full variable domain is KAGVTQTPRYLIKTRGQQVTLSCSPISGHRSVSWYQQTPGQGLQFLFEYFSETQRNKGNFPGRFSGRQFSNSRSEMNVSTLELGDSALYLCASSLVGGVSYNEQFFGPGTRLTVL.